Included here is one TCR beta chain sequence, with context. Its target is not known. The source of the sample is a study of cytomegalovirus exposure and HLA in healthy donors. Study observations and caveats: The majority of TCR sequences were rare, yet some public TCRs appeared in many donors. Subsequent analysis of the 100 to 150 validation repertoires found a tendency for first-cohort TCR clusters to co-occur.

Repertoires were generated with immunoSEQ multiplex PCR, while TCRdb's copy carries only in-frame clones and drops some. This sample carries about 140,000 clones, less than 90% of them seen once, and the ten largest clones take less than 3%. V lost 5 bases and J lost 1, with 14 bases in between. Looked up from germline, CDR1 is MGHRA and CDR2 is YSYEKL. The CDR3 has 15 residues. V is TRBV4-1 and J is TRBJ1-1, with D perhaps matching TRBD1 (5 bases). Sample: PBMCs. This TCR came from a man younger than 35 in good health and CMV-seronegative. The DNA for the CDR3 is TGCGCCAGCAGCTCAACCAATGGGGCGAACACTGAAGCTTTCTTT. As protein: CASSSTNGANTEAFF.